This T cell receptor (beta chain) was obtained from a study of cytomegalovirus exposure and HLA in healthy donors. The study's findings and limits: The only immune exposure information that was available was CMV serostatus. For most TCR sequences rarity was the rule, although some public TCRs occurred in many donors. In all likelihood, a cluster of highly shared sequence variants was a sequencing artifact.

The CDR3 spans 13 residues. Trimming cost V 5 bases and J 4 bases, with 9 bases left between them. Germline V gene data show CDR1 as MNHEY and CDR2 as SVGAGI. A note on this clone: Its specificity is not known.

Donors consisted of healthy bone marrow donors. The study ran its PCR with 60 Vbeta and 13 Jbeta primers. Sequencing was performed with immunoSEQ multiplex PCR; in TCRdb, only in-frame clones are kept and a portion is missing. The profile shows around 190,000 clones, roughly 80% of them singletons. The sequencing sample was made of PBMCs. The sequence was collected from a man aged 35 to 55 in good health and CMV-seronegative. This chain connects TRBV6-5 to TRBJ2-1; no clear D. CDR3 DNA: TGTGCCAGCAGTCCGACTGGTTACAATGAGCAGTTCTTC. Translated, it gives CASSPTGYNEQFF.